These T cell receptor beta chains were read from a single sample in a study of CD8 T cells in ankylosing spondylitis. TCRdb called the 5' RACE reads again in MiXCR, with one record for every CDR3 protein. The sample includes 200,000 to 250,000 distinct CDR3 sequences, about 18% seen only once; the top ten take roughly 42%. Sequenced: blood, either unsorted or a sorted T cell fraction (not recorded which). The receptors were sampled from a male donor with ankylosing spondylitis. Each CDR3 is given with its conserved first and last residue. A D gene is named only where the DNA matches it firmly. For some rows the clone size is stated as once, few or many, or as a class when expanded; others skip it.

j_call: TRBJ1-1
v_call: TRBV7-6
d_call: .
cdr3_length: 14
clone_size: few
cdr3_nt: TGTGCCAGCAGCTCGGACCCCTTCAACACTGAAGCTTTCTTT
cdr3_aa: CASSSDPFNTEAFF

j_call: TRBJ1-3
v_call: TRBV9
d_call: .
cdr3_length: 13
clone_size: once
cdr3_nt: TGTGCCAGCAGCTCGTCTGTTGGGGACACCATATATTTT
cdr3_aa: CASSSSVGDTIYF

j_call: TRBJ1-1
v_call: TRBV28
d_call: .
cdr3_length: 13
clone_size: .
cdr3_nt: TGTGCCAGCAGTCCAAATCCAAACACTGAAGCTTTCTTT
cdr3_aa: CASSPNPNTEAFF

j_call: TRBJ1-5
v_call: TRBV4-1
d_call: .
cdr3_length: 15
clone_size: few
cdr3_nt: TGCGCCAGCAGCCAAACCCAGAGGTCCAATCAGCCCCAGCATTTT
cdr3_aa: CASSQTQRSNQPQHF

j_call: TRBJ2-2
v_call: TRBV9
d_call: .
cdr3_length: 13
clone_size: few
cdr3_nt: TGTGCCAGCAGCGCTTCCGGAACCGGGGAGCTGTTTTTT
cdr3_aa: CASSASGTGELFF

j_call: TRBJ2-5
v_call: TRBV27
d_call: TRBD1
cdr3_length: 14
clone_size: few
cdr3_nt: TGTGCCAGCAGCCCTGAGGGACAGCAAGAGACCCAGTACTTC
cdr3_aa: CASSPEGQQETQYF

j_call: TRBJ2-1
v_call: TRBV7-3
d_call: .
cdr3_length: 12
clone_size: few
cdr3_nt: TGTGCCAGCAGCTCGGACTACGATGAGCAGTTCTTC
cdr3_aa: CASSSDYDEQFF

j_call: TRBJ2-2
v_call: TRBV29-1
d_call: .
cdr3_length: 12
clone_size: .
cdr3_nt: TGCAGCGTCCTTAGGGGGTCGTCGGAGCTGTTTTTT
cdr3_aa: CSVLRGSSELFF

j_call: TRBJ1-3
v_call: TRBV4-3
d_call: .
cdr3_length: 16
clone_size: .
cdr3_nt: TGCGCCAGCAGCCAAGATTCCCTGAGTGCTGGAAACACCATATATTTT
cdr3_aa: CASSQDSLSAGNTIYF

j_call: TRBJ2-1
v_call: TRBV20-1
d_call: .
cdr3_length: 14
clone_size: .
cdr3_nt: TGCAGTGCCAGGACCCCCATCGGCGGCAATGAGCAGTTCTTC
cdr3_aa: CSARTPIGGNEQFF

j_call: TRBJ2-2
v_call: TRBV12-3/TRBV12-4
d_call: .
cdr3_length: 14
clone_size: few
cdr3_nt: TGTGCCAGCAGCCCATCACCGGGCACCGGGGAGCTGTTTTTT
cdr3_aa: CASSPSPGTGELFF

j_call: TRBJ2-7
v_call: TRBV11-2
d_call: TRBD2
cdr3_length: 16
clone_size: .
cdr3_nt: TGTGCCAGCAGCTCCCGACTAGCCCCAACGGGCAATGAGCAGTACTTC
cdr3_aa: CASSSRLAPTGNEQYF

j_call: TRBJ1-1
v_call: TRBV4-1
d_call: .
cdr3_length: 15
clone_size: .
cdr3_nt: TGCGCCAGCAGCCCCTCGATCGGCATCGACACTGAAGCTTTCTTT
cdr3_aa: CASSPSIGIDTEAFF

j_call: TRBJ2-1
v_call: TRBV4-3
d_call: .
cdr3_length: 16
clone_size: .
cdr3_nt: TGCGCCAGCAGCCAAGAGGCCGGGCTGGTAGACAATGAGCAGTTCTTC
cdr3_aa: CASSQEAGLVDNEQFF

j_call: TRBJ2-3
v_call: TRBV20-1
d_call: .
cdr3_length: 15
clone_size: .
cdr3_nt: TGCAGTGCTAGACTTTGGCAGCGGAACACAGATACGCAGTATTTT
cdr3_aa: CSARLWQRNTDTQYF

j_call: TRBJ2-1
v_call: TRBV7-3
d_call: .
cdr3_length: 13
clone_size: few
cdr3_nt: TGTGCCAGCAGCTTCGACAACTACAATGAGCAGTTCTTC
cdr3_aa: CASSFDNYNEQFF

j_call: TRBJ2-1
v_call: TRBV4-3
d_call: TRBD2
cdr3_length: 16
clone_size: few
cdr3_nt: TGCGCCAGCAGCCAAGATCCTAGCGGGAGCTCCTATGAGCAGTTCTTC
cdr3_aa: CASSQDPSGSSYEQFF

j_call: TRBJ2-2
v_call: TRBV3-1
d_call: .
cdr3_length: 17
clone_size: .
cdr3_nt: TGTGCCAGCAGCCAAGAATTTCCCAGAGCGAACACCGGGGAGCTGTTTTTT
cdr3_aa: CASSQEFPRANTGELFF

j_call: TRBJ1-1
v_call: TRBV7-9
d_call: .
cdr3_length: 13
clone_size: .
cdr3_nt: TGTGCCAGCAGCTTAGTACCGGCGGCTGAAGCTTTCTTT
cdr3_aa: CASSLVPAAEAFF

j_call: TRBJ2-2
v_call: TRBV11-3
d_call: .
cdr3_length: 13
clone_size: .
cdr3_nt: TGTGCCAGCAGCTTCCGGGATACCGGGGAGCTGTTTTTT
cdr3_aa: CASSFRDTGELFF

j_call: TRBJ2-7
v_call: TRBV25-1
d_call: TRBD1
cdr3_length: 14
clone_size: .
cdr3_nt: TGTGCCAGCAGTGAATCAGGGGGCGCCTACGAGCAGTACTTC
cdr3_aa: CASSESGGAYEQYF

j_call: TRBJ1-6
v_call: TRBV27
d_call: TRBD1
cdr3_length: 14
clone_size: many
cdr3_nt: TGTGCCAGCAGTTATGACAGGGCAAGGTCACCCCTCCACTTT
cdr3_aa: CASSYDRARSPLHF

j_call: TRBJ2-3
v_call: TRBV7-8
d_call: TRBD2
cdr3_length: 17
clone_size: few
cdr3_nt: TGTGCCAGCAGCTTAGTTGGGACTAGTGGCTTGGCAGATACGCAGTATTTT
cdr3_aa: CASSLVGTSGLADTQYF

j_call: TRBJ2-1
v_call: TRBV7-9
d_call: TRBD1
cdr3_length: 13
clone_size: .
cdr3_nt: TGTGCCAGCAGCTTAGGTTGGGACAGTGAGCAGTTCTTC
cdr3_aa: CASSLGWDSEQFF

j_call: TRBJ1-2
v_call: TRBV27
d_call: TRBD1
cdr3_length: 14
clone_size: many
cdr3_nt: TGTGCCAGCAGTTACAGGGGGCGCGACTATGGCTACACCTTC
cdr3_aa: CASSYRGRDYGYTF

j_call: TRBJ1-5
v_call: TRBV24-1
d_call: .
cdr3_length: 15
clone_size: few
cdr3_nt: TGTGCCACCAGCCTTACATCTCCTAGCAATCAGCCCCAGCATTTT
cdr3_aa: CATSLTSPSNQPQHF

j_call: TRBJ1-1
v_call: TRBV7-9
d_call: .
cdr3_length: 15
clone_size: few
cdr3_nt: TGTGCCAGCAGCTCCTTGGGAGACATGAACACTGAAGCTTTCTTT
cdr3_aa: CASSSLGDMNTEAFF

j_call: TRBJ2-1
v_call: TRBV5-1
d_call: .
cdr3_length: 12
clone_size: .
cdr3_nt: TGCGCCAGCAGCTACCCAGACAATGAGCAGTTCTTC
cdr3_aa: CASSYPDNEQFF

j_call: TRBJ2-1
v_call: TRBV5-1
d_call: .
cdr3_length: 16
clone_size: few
cdr3_nt: TGCGCCAGCAGCCCGGCGCCCTTGGGGGGTCGGAATGAGCAGTTCTTC
cdr3_aa: CASSPAPLGGRNEQFF

j_call: TRBJ2-3
v_call: TRBV5-1
d_call: TRBD2
cdr3_length: 17
clone_size: few
cdr3_nt: TGCGCCAGCAGCTTGTCGACTAGCGGGAGCAGCGCAGATACGCAGTATTTT
cdr3_aa: CASSLSTSGSSADTQYF

j_call: TRBJ2-3
v_call: TRBV4-3
d_call: TRBD2
cdr3_length: 18
clone_size: .
cdr3_nt: TGCGCCAGCAGCCAAGATATGACTAGCGAAACCTTCACAGATACGCAGTATTTT
cdr3_aa: CASSQDMTSETFTDTQYF

j_call: TRBJ1-1
v_call: TRBV12-3/TRBV12-4
d_call: .
cdr3_length: 17
clone_size: few
cdr3_nt: TGTGCCAGCAGTTCCGTGGGCGGTATAGGGGAAGGTACTGAAGCTTTCTTT
cdr3_aa: CASSSVGGIGEGTEAFF

j_call: TRBJ2-5
v_call: TRBV7-8
d_call: .
cdr3_length: 14
clone_size: .
cdr3_nt: TGTGCCAGCAGCTTGATACGAGACTCAGAGACCCAGTACTTC
cdr3_aa: CASSLIRDSETQYF

j_call: TRBJ2-7
v_call: TRBV28
d_call: TRBD2
cdr3_length: 18
clone_size: .
cdr3_nt: TGTGCCAGCAGTAACACTAGCGCCGGGTCGGGAGAGAGCTACGAGCAGTACTTC
cdr3_aa: CASSNTSAGSGESYEQYF

j_call: TRBJ2-1
v_call: TRBV12-3/TRBV12-4
d_call: TRBD1
cdr3_length: 15
clone_size: few
cdr3_nt: TGTGCCAGCAGTTTCACCCGGACAGGGGGCGGCGAGCAGTTCTTC
cdr3_aa: CASSFTRTGGGEQFF

j_call: TRBJ2-5
v_call: TRBV14
d_call: .
cdr3_length: 14
clone_size: .
cdr3_nt: TGTGCCAGCAGCCAAGGACTAGTAGCAGAGACCCAGTACTTC
cdr3_aa: CASSQGLVAETQYF

j_call: TRBJ2-1
v_call: TRBV20-1
d_call: TRBD2
cdr3_length: 15
clone_size: few
cdr3_nt: TGCAGTGCAGCACTAGCGGATGTCTCCTACAATGAGCAGTTCTTC
cdr3_aa: CSAALADVSYNEQFF

j_call: TRBJ1-5
v_call: TRBV6-6
d_call: .
cdr3_length: 13
clone_size: .
cdr3_nt: TGTGCCAGCAGTACCGGGGTCAATCAGCCCCAGCATTTT
cdr3_aa: CASSTGVNQPQHF